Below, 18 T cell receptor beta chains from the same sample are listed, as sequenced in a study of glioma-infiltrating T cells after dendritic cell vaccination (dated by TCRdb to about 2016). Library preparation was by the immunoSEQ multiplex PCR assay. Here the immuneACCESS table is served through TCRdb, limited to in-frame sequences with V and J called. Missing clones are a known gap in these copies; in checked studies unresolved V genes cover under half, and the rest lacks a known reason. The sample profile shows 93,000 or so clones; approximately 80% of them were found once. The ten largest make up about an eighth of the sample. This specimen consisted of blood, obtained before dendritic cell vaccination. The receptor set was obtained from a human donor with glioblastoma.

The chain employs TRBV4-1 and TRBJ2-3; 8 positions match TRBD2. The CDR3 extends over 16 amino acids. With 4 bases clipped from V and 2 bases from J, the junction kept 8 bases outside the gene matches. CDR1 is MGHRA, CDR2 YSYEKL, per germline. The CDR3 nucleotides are TGCGCCAGCAGCCCTGTGGGGACTAGGTTCACAGATACGCAGTATTTT. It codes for CASSPVGTRFTDTQYF.

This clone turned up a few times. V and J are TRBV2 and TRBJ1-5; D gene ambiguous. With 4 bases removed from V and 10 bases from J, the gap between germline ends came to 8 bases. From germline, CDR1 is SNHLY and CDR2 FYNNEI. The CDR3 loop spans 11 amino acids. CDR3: CASSATQPQHF. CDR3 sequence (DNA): TGTGCCAGCAGTGCTACCCAACCCCAGCATTTT.

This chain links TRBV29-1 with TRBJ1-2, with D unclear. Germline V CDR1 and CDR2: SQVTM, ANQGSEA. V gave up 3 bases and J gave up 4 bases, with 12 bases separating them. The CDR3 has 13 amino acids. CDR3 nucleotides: TGCAGCGTTGACCCACAGCTCCTCTATGGCTACACCTTC. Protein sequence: CSVDPQLLYGYTF.

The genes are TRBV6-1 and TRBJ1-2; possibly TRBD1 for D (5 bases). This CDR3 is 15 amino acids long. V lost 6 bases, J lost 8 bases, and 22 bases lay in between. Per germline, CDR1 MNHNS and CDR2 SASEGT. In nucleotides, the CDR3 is TGTGCCAGCAGCGGGGGGGACTCCCACGCCGCGGGCTACACCTTC. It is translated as CASSGGDSHAAGYTF.

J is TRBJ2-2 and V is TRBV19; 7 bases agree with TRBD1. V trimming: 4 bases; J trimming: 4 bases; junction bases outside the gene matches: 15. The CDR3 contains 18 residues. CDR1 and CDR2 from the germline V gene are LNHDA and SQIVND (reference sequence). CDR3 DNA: TGTGCCAGTAGTACCCGAAGGCGGTCAGGGGGAAGCACCGGGGAGCTGTTTTTT. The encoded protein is CASSTRRRSGGSTGELFF.

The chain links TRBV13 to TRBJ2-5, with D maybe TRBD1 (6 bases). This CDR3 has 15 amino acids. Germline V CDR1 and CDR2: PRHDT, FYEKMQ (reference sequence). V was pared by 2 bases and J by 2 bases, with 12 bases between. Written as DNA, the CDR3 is TGTGCCAGCAGCTTAAACAGGGTAGGGCAAGAGACCCAGTACTTC. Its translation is CASSLNRVGQETQYF.

This CDR3 is CASSKPGTPFAGYEQYF. CDR3 coding DNA: TGTGCCAGCAGCAAACCCGGGACACCGTTCGCAGGCTACGAGCAGTACTTC. The gene calls are TRBV5-6 and TRBJ2-7; TRBD1 might be the D (6 bases). The CDR3 loop spans 17 amino acids. The V gene's germline CDR1 is SGHDT and CDR2 YYEEEE. The V and J ends lost 4 bases and 3 bases respectively, with 23 bases between them.

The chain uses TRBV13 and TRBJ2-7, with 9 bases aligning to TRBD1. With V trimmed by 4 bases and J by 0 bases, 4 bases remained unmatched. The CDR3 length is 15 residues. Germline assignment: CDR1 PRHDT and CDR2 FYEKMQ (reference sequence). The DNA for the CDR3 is TGTGCCAGCAGCTACAGGGGGCTGAGCTCCTACGAGCAGTACTTC. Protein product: CASSYRGLSSYEQYF.

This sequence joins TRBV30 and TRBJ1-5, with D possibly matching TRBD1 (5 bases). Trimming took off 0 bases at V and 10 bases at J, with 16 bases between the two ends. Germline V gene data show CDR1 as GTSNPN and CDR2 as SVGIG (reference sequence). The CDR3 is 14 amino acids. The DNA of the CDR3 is TGTGCCTGGAGTGTCGACAGCCGCATTACCCCCCAGCATTTT. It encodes CAWSVDSRITPQHF. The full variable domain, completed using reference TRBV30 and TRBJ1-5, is SQTIHQWPATLVQPVGSPLSLECTVEGTSNPNLYWYRQAAGRGLQLLFYSVGIGQISSEVPQNLSASRPQDRQFILSSKKLLLSDSGFYLCAWSVDSRITPQHFGDGTRLSIL.

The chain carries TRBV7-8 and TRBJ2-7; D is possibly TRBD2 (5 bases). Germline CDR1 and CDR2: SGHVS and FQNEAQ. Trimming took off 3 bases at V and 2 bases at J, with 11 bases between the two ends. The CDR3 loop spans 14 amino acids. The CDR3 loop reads CASSFGLRAYEQYF. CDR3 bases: TGTGCCAGCAGCTTCGGATTGCGGGCCTACGAGCAGTACTTC.

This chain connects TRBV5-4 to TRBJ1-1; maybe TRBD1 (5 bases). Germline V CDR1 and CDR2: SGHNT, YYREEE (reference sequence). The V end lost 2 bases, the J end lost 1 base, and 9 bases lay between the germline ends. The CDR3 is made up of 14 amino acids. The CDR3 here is CASSFQGWNTEAFF. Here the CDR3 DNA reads TGTGCCAGCAGCTTTCAGGGTTGGAACACTGAAGCTTTCTTT.

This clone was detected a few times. The CDR3 DNA follows: TGCGCCAGCAGCTTGGAGGGACAGAACACTGAAGCTTTCTTT. This encodes CASSLEGQNTEAFF. The gene calls are TRBV5-1 and TRBJ1-1; weak D call: TRBD1 (6 bases). The germline V and J ends were trimmed by 0 bases and 1 base, with 7 bases remaining between them. Germline V lookup: CDR1 SGHRS, CDR2 YFSETQ. The CDR3 runs 14 residues.

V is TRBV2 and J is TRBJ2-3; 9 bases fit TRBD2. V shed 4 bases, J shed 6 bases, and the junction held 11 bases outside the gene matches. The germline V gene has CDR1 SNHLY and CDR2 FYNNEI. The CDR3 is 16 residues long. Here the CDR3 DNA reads TGTGCCAGCAGTGTCGCGGCGGGGGGGCCCTTGGATACGCAGTATTTT. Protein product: CASSVAAGGPLDTQYF.

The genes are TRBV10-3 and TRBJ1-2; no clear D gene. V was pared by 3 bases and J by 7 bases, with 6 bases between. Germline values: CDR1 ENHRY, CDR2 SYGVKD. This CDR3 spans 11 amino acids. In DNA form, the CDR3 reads TGTGCCATCAGTGATCCCAGTGGCTACACCTTC. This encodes CAISDPSGYTF.

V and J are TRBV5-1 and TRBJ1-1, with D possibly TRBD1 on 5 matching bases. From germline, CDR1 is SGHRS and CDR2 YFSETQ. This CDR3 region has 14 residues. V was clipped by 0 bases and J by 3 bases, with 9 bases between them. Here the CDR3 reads CASSLALGDTEAFF. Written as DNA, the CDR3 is TGCGCCAGCAGCTTGGCCTTAGGGGACACTGAAGCTTTCTTT.

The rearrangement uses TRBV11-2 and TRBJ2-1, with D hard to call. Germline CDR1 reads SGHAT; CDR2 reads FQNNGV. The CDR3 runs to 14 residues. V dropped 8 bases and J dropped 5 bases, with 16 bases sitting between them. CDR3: CASLQHEENNEQFF. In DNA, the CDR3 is TGTGCCAGCCTACAGCATGAAGAAAACAATGAGCAGTTCTTC. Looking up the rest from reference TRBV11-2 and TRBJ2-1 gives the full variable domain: EAGVAQSPRYKIIEKRQSVAFWCNPISGHATLYWYQQILGQGPKLLIQFQNNGVVDDSQLPKDRFSAERLKGVDSTLKIQPAKLEDSAVYLCASLQHEENNEQFFGPGTRLTVL.

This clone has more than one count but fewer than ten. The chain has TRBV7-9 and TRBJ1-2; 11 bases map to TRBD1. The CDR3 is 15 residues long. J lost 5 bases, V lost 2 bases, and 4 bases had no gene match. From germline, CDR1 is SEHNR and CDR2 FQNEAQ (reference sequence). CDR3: CASSLRTGGAYGYTF. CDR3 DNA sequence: TGTGCCAGCAGCTTAAGGACAGGGGGCGCGTATGGCTACACCTTC.

CDR3 sequence (DNA): TGTGCCAGTAGTATCGCGGGGACAGGGGGGGATCAGCCCCAGCATTTT. It translates to CASSIAGTGGDQPQHF. J is TRBJ1-5 and V is TRBV19; 11 bases line up with TRBD1. V lost 3 bases to trimming and J lost 5 bases; unmatched junction nucleotides: 6. CDR1 LNHDA and CDR2 SQIVND come from the germline V gene (reference sequence). The CDR3 sequence is 16 residues long.